This T cell receptor (beta chain) appears in the sequencing data of a study of shared clonotypes between healthy human individuals (dated by TCRdb to 2020 to 2021). Background on the whole study: The cohort included three men and a couple of women between 18 and 49 years of age. For each donor, CD4 naive and CD4 memory were each given three plates, CD8 naive was given two plates, and CD8 memory was given one plate. Per donor, leukapheresis produced somewhere between about 0.9 and 10 billion PBMCs. To estimate repertoire size and how much clonotypes are shared between individuals, the study performed deep sequencing of blood TCR repertoires from five healthy adults. To increase sequencing depth and limit assay-specific biases, TCR repertoire library preparation and sequencing were carried out by different laboratories using diverse techniques.

The donors were healthy, HIV-negative adults who had no recently reported acute infections or vaccinations. Every donor was a Caucasian adult residing in Nashville, Tennessee, USA. CD4+ T cells were enriched by magnetic negative selection, after which naive cells were positively selected on CD45RA and the negative fraction was taken as the memory subset. Blood was collected by leukapheresis, and PBMCs were isolated by Ficoll-Histopaque density gradient centrifugation and then cryopreserved in liquid nitrogen vapor phase. Analytical flow cytometry was used to check the purity and quantity of each magnetically sorted T cell population. Genomic DNA was isolated from each sorted fraction and quantified by UV absorbance on a Nanodrop 2000c. What the research found in general, with its limitations: Larger estimated clonotype richness was generally found for naive subsets than for memory subsets. Incomplete sequencing was indicated by rarefaction of sorted-subset datasets, despite the large sequencing depth. Only blood was sampled, and tissue TCR repertoires likely differ from those in blood. Pairwise subsampling led to the expectation that sequencing depth would affect the degree of clonotype sharing among donors. Because the study included only a small number of donors, the genetic and exposure-history diversity represented was limited. Clonotypes shared by all four sorted-subset donors showed higher generation probabilities than non-shared clonotypes. When a few donors were compared, the shared fraction of clonotypes was around 5.1% for naive CD4, 3.5% to 4% for naive CD8, 2% to 2.5% for memory CD4, and 0.35% to 0.5% for memory CD8.

Using the deep immunoSEQ assay, TCR CDR3 regions were amplified from genomic DNA by multiplex PCR. For each cell subset, the extracted genomic DNA was distributed evenly across all wells of several immunoSEQ 96-well plates, and each plate served as one replicate. For sorted subsets, approximately 200 ng of genomic DNA, equivalent to about 30,000 T cell genomes, went into each replicate PCR. Purified libraries were quantified with a Qubit 3.0 fluorometer, sized on a Bioanalyzer 2100, and re-quantified with the KAPA Library Quantification kit. Every immunoSEQ 96-well plate was sequenced on a dedicated single-read 150-cycle Illumina NextSeq 550 flow cell. The published analysis was carried out like this. The immunoSEQ output contained only junctional sequences without quality scores, so filtering could not match that applied to full-length reads. To assign V/J genes and CDR3, sequences were annotated against IMGT germline references using PyIR, a Python wrapper for IgBLAST v1.9. Reads were removed for weak V/J assignments (E-value above 1e-6), missing CDR3, stop codons, out-of-frame junctions, or ambiguous translated residues. V3J clonotypes were defined as sequences sharing an identical inferred V gene, J gene, and CDR3 amino acid sequence. Percentage overlap between repertoires was computed as shared unique clonotypes divided by the size of the smaller repertoire. RTK rarefaction, the Chao1 estimator, and Recon v2.1 estimates of unobserved clonotypes were used to assess repertoire richness. Generation probabilities for all TCRbeta clonotypes obtained by the gDNA method from a handful of donors were computed using OLGA. TCRdb holds this immuneACCESS table with in-frame rearrangements only. Some clones are missing; in checked studies, unresolved V genes explain under half, and the rest has no known cause. Clonal size and the V and J genes are those of that table, whereas D and trimming came from the DNA. In all, the sample holds about 2.4 million clones, and approximately 90% of those were seen once. The ten biggest clones cover more than 0.12% of the sample.

CDR1 SGHRS and CDR2 YFSETQ were looked up in the germline V gene. Trimming costs V 0 bases and J 4 bases, and their ends lie 12 bases apart. The cysteine opens and the phenylalanine closes a CDR3 of 15 amino acids. Just CDR3 DNA is preserved here, 45 bases in frame from base 1. This clone was detected once. Its antigen remains unidentified. Base qualities are not recorded, but no much larger clone differs from it by a single base. The V gene is TRBV5-1 and the J gene is TRBJ2-3, with the D call perhaps TRBD1 or TRBD2, each one matching 5 bases. The specimen sequenced was naive CD4+ T cells sorted from blood. The cell subset or site tag for this specimen amounts to: CD45RA+ positively selected. The clonotype comes from a man younger than 35 in good health. In nucleotides, the sequence is TGCGCCAGCAGCTTGGGAGGGGATGGTGCAGATACGCAGTATTTT. Its amino acids are CASSLGGDGADTQYF.